This T cell receptor (beta chain) was retrieved from a study of pediatric ulcerative colitis. During colonoscopy, one to two rectal pinch biopsies were collected. CDR3 size: 16 residues. The V gene lost 6 bases and the J gene lost 4 bases, with 21 bases spanning the gap. Looked up from germline, CDR1 is SGHVS and CDR2 is FQNEAQ. This table comes from immunoSEQ multiplex PCR, and its TCRdb copy is limited to in-frame clones, with some not included. The table records tens of thousands of clones, more than 70% of them present only once. The clonotype was recovered from a boy between 10 and 17 years old with moderate ulcerative colitis. Sequences were obtained from gut tissue. The V and J genes are TRBV7-8 and TRBJ1-1, with TRBD1 as a possible D gene (5 bases). The CDR3 reads CASRGPGTSRLTEAFF. In nucleotides, the CDR3 is TGTGCCAGCAGGGGTCCCGGGACCTCTAGACTCACTGAAGCTTTCTTT.